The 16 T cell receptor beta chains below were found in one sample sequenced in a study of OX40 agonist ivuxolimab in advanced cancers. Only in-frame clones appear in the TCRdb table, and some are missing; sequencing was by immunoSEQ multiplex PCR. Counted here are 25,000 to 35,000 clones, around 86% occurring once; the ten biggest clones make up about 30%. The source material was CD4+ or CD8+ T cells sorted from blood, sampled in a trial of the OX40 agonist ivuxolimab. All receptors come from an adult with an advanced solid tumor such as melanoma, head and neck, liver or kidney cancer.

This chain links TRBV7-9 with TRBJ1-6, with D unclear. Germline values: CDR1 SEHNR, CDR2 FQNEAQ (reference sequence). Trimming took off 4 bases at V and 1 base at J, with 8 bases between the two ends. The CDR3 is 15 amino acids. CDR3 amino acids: CASSSLESYNSPLHF. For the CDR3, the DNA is TGTGCCAGCAGCTCTCTGGAGTCCTATAATTCACCCCTCCACTTT.

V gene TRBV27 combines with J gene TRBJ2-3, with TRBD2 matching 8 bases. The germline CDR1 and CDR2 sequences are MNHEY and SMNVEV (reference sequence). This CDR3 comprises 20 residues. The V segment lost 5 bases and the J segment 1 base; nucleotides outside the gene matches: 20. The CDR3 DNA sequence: TGTGCCAGCAGTCCAACACAAGTTATCACTCGGGAGGGGGGCACAGATACGCAGTATTTT. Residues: CASSPTQVITREGGTDTQYF.

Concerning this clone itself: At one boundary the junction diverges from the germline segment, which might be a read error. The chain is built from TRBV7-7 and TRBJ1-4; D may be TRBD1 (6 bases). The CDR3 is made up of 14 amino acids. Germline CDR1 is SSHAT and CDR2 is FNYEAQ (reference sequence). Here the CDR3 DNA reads TGTGCTAGCAGCCAGGGACACGGAAATGAAAAACTGTTTTTT. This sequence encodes CASSQGHGNEKLFF.

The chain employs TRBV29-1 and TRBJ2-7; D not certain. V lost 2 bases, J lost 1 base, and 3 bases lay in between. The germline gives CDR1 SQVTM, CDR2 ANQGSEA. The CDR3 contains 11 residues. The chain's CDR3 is CSVELSYEQYF. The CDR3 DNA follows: TGCAGCGTTGAACTGTCCTACGAGCAGTACTTC.

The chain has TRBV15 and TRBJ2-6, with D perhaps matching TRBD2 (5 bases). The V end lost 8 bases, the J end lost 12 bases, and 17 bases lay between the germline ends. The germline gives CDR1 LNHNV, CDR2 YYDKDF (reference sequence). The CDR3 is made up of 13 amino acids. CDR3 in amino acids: CATADSGSFVLTF. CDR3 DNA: TGTGCCACCGCAGACTCGGGGTCCTTCGTCCTGACTTTC. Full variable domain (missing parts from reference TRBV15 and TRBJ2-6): DAMVIQNPRYQVTQFGKPVTLSCSQTLNHNVMYWYQQKSSQAPKLLFHYYDKDFNNEADTPDNFQSRRPNTSFCFLDIRSPGLGDTAMYLCATADSGSFVLTFGAGSRLTVL.

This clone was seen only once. In DNA, the CDR3 is TGTGCCTGGACCCCGGGGACTAGCGGGGGGTATGAGCAGTTCTTC. Translated: CAWTPGTSGGYEQFF. V gene TRBV30 combines with J gene TRBJ2-1; 15 positions agree with TRBD2. The germline CDR1 and CDR2 sequences are GTSNPN and SVGIG (reference sequence). This CDR3 has 15 residues. Trimming took 4 bases from V and 8 from J; bases not matched to a gene: 6.

The CDR3 sequence: CASSPGAREQYF. The CDR3 region has the DNA TGTGCCAGCAGCCCCGGGGCCCGAGAGCAGTACTTC. The chain employs TRBV28 and TRBJ2-7; D is perhaps TRBD1 or TRBD2 (5 bases each). The germline CDR1 and CDR2 sequences are MDHEN and SYDVKM. V lost 6 bases, J lost 7 bases, and 13 bases lay in between. This CDR3 contains 12 residues.

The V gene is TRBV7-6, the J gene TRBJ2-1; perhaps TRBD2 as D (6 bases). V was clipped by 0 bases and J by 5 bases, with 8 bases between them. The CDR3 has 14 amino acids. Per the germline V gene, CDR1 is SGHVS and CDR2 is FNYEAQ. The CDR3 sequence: CASSLAGGNNEQFF. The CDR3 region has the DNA TGTGCCAGCAGCTTAGCGGGAGGAAACAATGAGCAGTTCTTC.

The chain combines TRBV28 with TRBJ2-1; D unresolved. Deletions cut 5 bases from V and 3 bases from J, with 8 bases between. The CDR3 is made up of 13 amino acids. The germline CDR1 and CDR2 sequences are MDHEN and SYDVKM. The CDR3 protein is CASSTLDYNEQFF. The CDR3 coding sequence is TGTGCCAGCAGTACTCTAGACTACAATGAGCAGTTCTTC. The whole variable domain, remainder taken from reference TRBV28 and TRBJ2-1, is DVKVTQSSRYLVKRTGEKVFLECVQDMDHENMFWYRQDPGLGLRLIYFSYDVKMKEKGDIPEGYSVSREKKERFSLILESASTNQTSMYLCASSTLDYNEQFFGPGTRLTVL.

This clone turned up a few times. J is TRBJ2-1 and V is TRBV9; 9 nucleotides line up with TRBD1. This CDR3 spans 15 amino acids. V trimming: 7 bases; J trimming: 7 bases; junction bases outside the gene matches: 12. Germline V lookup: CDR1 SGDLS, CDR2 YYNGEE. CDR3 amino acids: CASSVGGTGQNEQFF. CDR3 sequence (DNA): TGTGCCAGCTCTGTTGGCGGGACAGGGCAGAATGAGCAGTTCTTC.

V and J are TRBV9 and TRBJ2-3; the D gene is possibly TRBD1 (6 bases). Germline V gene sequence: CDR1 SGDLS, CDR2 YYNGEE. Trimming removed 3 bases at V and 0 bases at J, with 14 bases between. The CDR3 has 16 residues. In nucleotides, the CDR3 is TGTGCCAGCAGCGACGAGAGGCAGGGGAGCACAGATACGCAGTATTTT. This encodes CASSDERQGSTDTQYF.

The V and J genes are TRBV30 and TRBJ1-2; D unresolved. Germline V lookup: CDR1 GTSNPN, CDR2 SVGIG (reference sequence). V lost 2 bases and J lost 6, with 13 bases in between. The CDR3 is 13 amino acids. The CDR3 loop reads CAWSHDDLDGYTF. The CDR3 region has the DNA TGTGCCTGGAGTCATGACGACCTCGATGGCTACACCTTC.

CDR3 sequence: CASRRQGVDEQYF. CDR3 sequence (DNA): TGCGCCAGCCGCCGACAGGGAGTCGACGAGCAGTACTTC. This sequence joins TRBV5-1 and TRBJ2-7, with TRBD1 identical over 7 bases. This CDR3 spans 13 amino acids. In germline, CDR1 is SGHRS, CDR2 YFSETQ. The J segment lost 5 bases and the V segment lost 7 bases, leaving 9 bases of the junction unmatched.

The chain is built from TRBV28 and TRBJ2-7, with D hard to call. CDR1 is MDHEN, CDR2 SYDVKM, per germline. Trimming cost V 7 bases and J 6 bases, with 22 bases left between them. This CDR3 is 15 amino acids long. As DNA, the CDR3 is TGTGCCAGCACCCCTCTCAGGCTTCTGGTTGGCGAGCAGTACTTC. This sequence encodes CASTPLRLLVGEQYF.

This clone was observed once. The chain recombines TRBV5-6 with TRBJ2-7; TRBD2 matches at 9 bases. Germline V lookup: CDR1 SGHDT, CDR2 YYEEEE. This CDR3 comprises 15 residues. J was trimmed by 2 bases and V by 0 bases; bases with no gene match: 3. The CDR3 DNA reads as TGTGCCAGCAGCTTGGCCGCTAGCGGGACCTACGAGCAGTACTTC. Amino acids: CASSLAASGTYEQYF. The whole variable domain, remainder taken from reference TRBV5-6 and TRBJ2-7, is DAGVTQSPTHLIKTRGQQVTLRCSPKSGHDTVSWYQQALGQGPQFIFQYYEEEERQRGNFPDRFSGHQFPNYSSELNVNALLLGDSALYLCASSLAASGTYEQYFGPGTRLTVT.

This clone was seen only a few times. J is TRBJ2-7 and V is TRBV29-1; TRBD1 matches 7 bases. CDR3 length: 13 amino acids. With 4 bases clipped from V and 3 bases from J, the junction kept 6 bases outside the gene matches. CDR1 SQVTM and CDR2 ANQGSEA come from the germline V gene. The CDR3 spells CSVGAGGNYEQYF. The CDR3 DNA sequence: TGCAGCGTTGGGGCAGGGGGTAACTACGAGCAGTACTTC.